Below, 28 T cell receptor beta chains from the same sample are listed, as sequenced in a study of T cells in tuberculosis. This table comes from immunoSEQ multiplex PCR, and its TCRdb copy is limited to in-frame clones, with some not included. The repertoire holds tens of thousands of clones, with 92% as singletons. The sequenced material came from PBMCs. The receptors come from a donor aged 10-29 years with latent tuberculosis or without tuberculosis infection. Some clones in this sample may be carry-over from other donors' samples.

The V and J genes are TRBV5-1 and TRBJ1-1, with 9 bases identical to TRBD1. The trim removed 2 bases at V and 0 bases at J, leaving 2 bases unmatched. The CDR3 has 15 residues. Germline CDR1 reads SGHRS; CDR2 reads YFSETQ. The CDR3 loop reads CASSFYRGLNTEAFF. DNA of the CDR3: TGCGCCAGCAGCTTTTACAGGGGGCTGAACACTGAAGCTTTCTTT.

The V gene is TRBV7-9, the J gene TRBJ2-5; the D gene is possibly TRBD2 (7 bases). The CDR3 contains 15 residues. Between the trimmed V and J ends, which lost 6 bases and 2 bases, there was a span of 16 bases. Germline V lookup: CDR1 SEHNR, CDR2 FQNEAQ (reference sequence). CDR3 coding DNA: TGTGCCAGCAGTACAGTCGGGGGGCCTCAAGAGACCCAGTACTTC. It codes for CASSTVGGPQETQYF.

The V gene is TRBV19, the J gene TRBJ1-3; 7 bases agree with TRBD1. Germline CDR1 reads LNHDA; CDR2 reads SQIVND (reference sequence). V lost 10 bases to trimming and J lost 4 bases; unmatched junction nucleotides: 7. This CDR3 contains 13 residues. Written as DNA, the CDR3 is TGTGCCACCTCGACAGGGAGGGGAAACACCATATATTTT. The encoded protein is CATSTGRGNTIYF.

This rearrangement joins TRBV28 to TRBJ2-1, with 10 bases aligning to TRBD2. This CDR3 has 16 amino acids. V lost 5 bases and J lost 7; bases outside the gene matches: 11. CDR1 is MDHEN and CDR2 is SYDVKM in the germline V gene. CDR3 amino acids: CASSKGWASGRNEQFF. CDR3 in DNA: TGTGCCAGCAGTAAGGGTTGGGCTAGCGGGAGAAATGAGCAGTTCTTC.

J is TRBJ1-1 and V is TRBV7-2; a possible D gene is TRBD1 (6 bases). CDR1 and CDR2 from the germline V gene are SGHTA and FQGNSA. The CDR3 is 14 residues long. Trimming took off 5 bases at V and 3 bases at J, with 13 bases between the two ends. The CDR3 loop reads CASSLYTGHTEAFF. In DNA, the CDR3 is TGTGCCAGCAGCCTCTATACAGGGCACACTGAAGCTTTCTTT.

The V and J genes are TRBV5-4 and TRBJ2-7, with D perhaps matching TRBD2 (6 bases). CDR1 is SGHNT, CDR2 YYREEE, per germline (reference sequence). Deletions cut 4 bases from V and 7 bases from J, with 15 bases between. The CDR3 covers 13 residues. DNA for the CDR3: TGTGCCAGCAGCGCTCGGGAGACGAGTGAGCAGTACTTC. It encodes CASSARETSEQYF.

The chain joins TRBV7-8 to TRBJ2-7, with TRBD1 matching over 8 bases. This CDR3 has 12 amino acids. CDR1 is SGHVS, CDR2 FQNEAQ, per germline. V shed 5 bases, J shed 6 bases, and the junction held 3 bases outside the gene matches. DNA of the CDR3: TGTGCCAGCAGCCCAGACAGGGGCGAGCAGTACTTC. It is translated as CASSPDRGEQYF.

This clone has just one count. The chain carries TRBV5-1 and TRBJ2-3; 10 positions agree with TRBD2. The CDR3 is 15 residues long. Germline CDR1 reads SGHRS; CDR2 reads YFSETQ. After removal of 4 bases from V and 1 base from J, the junction contained 3 bases not matched to a gene. The DNA for the CDR3 is TGCGCCAGCAGCAGCGGACTAGCGGGCACAGATACGCAGTATTTT. This gives the protein CASSSGLAGTDTQYF.

V and J are TRBV7-9 and TRBJ1-1, with TRBD1 matching over 9 bases. The length of the CDR3 is 14 residues. CDR1 is SEHNR, CDR2 FQNEAQ, per germline (reference sequence). After removal of 10 bases from V and 5 bases from J, the junction contained 11 bases not matched to a gene. DNA for the CDR3: TGTGCCACCTCTCTAACAGGGGGCGAAACTGAAGCTTTCTTT. Protein product: CATSLTGGETEAFF.

The rearrangement uses TRBV5-1 and TRBJ2-2, with 7 bases identical to TRBD1. The trim removed 0 bases at V and 6 bases at J, leaving 11 bases unmatched. Looked up from germline, CDR1 is SGHRS and CDR2 is YFSETQ. The CDR3 runs 17 residues. The CDR3 is CASSLEKGAPPPGELFF. The DNA of the CDR3 is TGCGCCAGCAGCTTGGAAAAGGGGGCCCCCCCTCCCGGGGAGCTGTTTTTT.

The rearrangement uses TRBV27 and TRBJ2-7; 9 bases fit TRBD1. CDR1 and CDR2 (germline): MNHEY, SMNVEV (reference sequence). Trimming took 9 bases from V and 4 from J; bases not matched to a gene: 13. The CDR3 totals 15 residues. DNA for the CDR3: TGTGCCAGTTCCCCGGGCGGGACAGGGATATACGAGCAGTACTTC. The encoded protein is CASSPGGTGIYEQYF.

The chain combines TRBV4-1 with TRBJ1-1, with 10 bases identical to TRBD1. The V and J ends lost 11 bases and 3 bases, in that order; junction bases with no gene match: 6. The germline V gene has CDR1 MGHRA and CDR2 YSYEKL. The CDR3 totals 13 residues. The chain's CDR3 is CAGVGTGDTEAFF. The CDR3 bases are TGCGCCGGGGTGGGGACAGGGGACACTGAAGCTTTCTTT.

This rearrangement joins TRBV6-1 to TRBJ1-2; 12 bases fit TRBD1. Germline CDR1 and CDR2: MNHNS and SASEGT. CDR3 length: 15 residues. With 10 bases clipped from V and 8 bases from J, the junction kept 14 bases outside the gene matches. The CDR3 nucleotides read TGTGCCACCTCTCAACTCGGGACAGGGGGCGAAGGCTACACCTTC. As protein: CATSQLGTGGEGYTF.

This chain uses TRBV2 with TRBJ2-7, with D maybe TRBD2 (5 bases). Germline V gene lookup returns CDR1 SNHLY and CDR2 FYNNEI. The length of the CDR3 is 14 residues. V shed 6 bases and J shed 2 bases, with 14 bases lying between them. As DNA, the CDR3 is TGTGCCAGCAGGACCCGCGGGTTAACCTACGAGCAGTACTTC. Its protein product is CASRTRGLTYEQYF.

The genes are TRBV28 and TRBJ2-7, with a tentative D call TRBD2 (5 bases). The CDR3 spans 20 residues. Germline V gives CDR1 MDHEN, CDR2 SYDVKM. Trimming removed 1 base at V and 2 bases at J, with 27 bases between. CDR3 in amino acids: CASSLSPADWITTDAYEQYF. The CDR3 nucleotides read TGTGCCAGCAGTTTATCCCCCGCGGACTGGATTACTACCGACGCCTACGAGCAGTACTTC.

This rearrangement joins TRBV6-6 to TRBJ1-1; maybe TRBD1 (5 bases). The germline V gene encodes CDR1 MNHNY and CDR2 SVGAGI (reference sequence). The V end lost 4 bases, the J end lost 8 bases, and 20 bases lay between the germline ends. This CDR3 is 15 amino acids long. The DNA of the CDR3 is TGTGCCAGCAGTTTACGAACCCTCCAGGGCACCGAAGCTTTCTTT. Translating gives CASSLRTLQGTEAFF.

The chain carries TRBV27 and TRBJ1-1, with D unresolved. Trimming took off 6 bases at V and 1 base at J, with 9 bases between the two ends. The CDR3 runs 13 residues. Germline V lookup: CDR1 MNHEY, CDR2 SMNVEV (reference sequence). The CDR3 bases are TGTGCCAGCAGCAACTCTGGGAACACTGAAGCTTTCTTT. It is translated as CASSNSGNTEAFF.

The genes are TRBV7-9 and TRBJ1-1; no definite D call. Trimming left V 2 bases short and J 3 bases short, with 4 bases between. Germline V gene sequence: CDR1 SEHNR, CDR2 FQNEAQ (reference sequence). The CDR3 has 12 residues. The CDR3, as DNA: TGTGCCAGCAGCTTACGAGACACTGAAGCTTTCTTT. Encoded protein: CASSLRDTEAFF.

The CDR3 protein is CASSQAGPHSTEAFF. CDR3 DNA sequence: TGTGCCAGCAGCCAAGCTGGTCCTCATTCCACTGAAGCTTTCTTT. The rearrangement links TRBV25-1 to TRBJ1-1; D is unclear. With 6 bases removed from V and 4 bases from J, the gap between germline ends came to 18 bases. CDR1 is MGHDK and CDR2 is SYGVNS in the germline V gene. This CDR3 is 15 amino acids long.

The V call is TRBV9, the J call TRBJ2-1; the match to TRBD2 covers 11 bases. From germline, CDR1 is SGDLS and CDR2 YYNGEE. The trim removed 4 bases at V and 3 bases at J, leaving 3 bases unmatched. The CDR3 covers 15 residues. This chain's CDR3 is CASSPGTSGYNEQFF. CDR3 nucleotide sequence: TGTGCCAGCAGCCCCGGGACTAGCGGCTACAATGAGCAGTTCTTC.

The chain carries TRBV5-6 and TRBJ2-3; 11 nucleotides line up with TRBD2. Germline CDR1 is SGHDT and CDR2 is YYEEEE. Trimming at V came to 0 bases and at J to 7 bases, leaving 4 bases not matched to a gene. The CDR3 is 15 amino acids. CDR3 coding DNA: TGTGCCAGCAGCTTGGTGGCTAGCGGGGGGTATACGCAGTATTTT. Its translation is CASSLVASGGYTQYF.

In this sample, this clone turned up a few times. V is TRBV5-8 and J is TRBJ1-2; a weak D match, TRBD1 (5 bases). The CDR3 totals 15 residues. Germline assignment: CDR1 SGHTS and CDR2 YDEGEE. V lost 3 bases and J 1 base, leaving 13 bases between the germline ends. The chain's CDR3 is CASSYGGGNNYGYTF. The CDR3, as DNA: TGTGCCAGCAGCTATGGCGGGGGTAATAACTATGGCTACACCTTC.

The chain links TRBV9 to TRBJ1-2; a possible D gene is TRBD1 (6 bases). Trimming pared 4 bases from V and 8 bases from J, leaving 15 bases between. The CDR3 is 13 amino acids. Per the germline V gene, CDR1 is SGDLS and CDR2 is YYNGEE. The CDR3: CASSLGGQEGYTF. The CDR3 nucleotides read TGTGCCAGCAGCCTAGGGGGGCAGGAAGGCTACACCTTC.

The chain joins TRBV5-5 to TRBJ1-2; the D gene is possibly TRBD1 (5 bases). This CDR3 spans 15 amino acids. Trimming cost V 0 bases and J 0 bases, with 9 bases left between them. CDR1 is SGHKS, CDR2 YYEKEE, per germline (reference sequence). CDR3 nucleotides: TGTGCCAGCAGCTTGGAACAGGACCCTAACTATGGCTACACCTTC. Its translation is CASSLEQDPNYGYTF.

This chain uses TRBV19 with TRBJ2-1; the match to TRBD2 covers 10 bases. The CDR3 runs to 13 residues. V gave up 6 bases and J gave up 8 bases; unmatched junction bases: 4. From germline, CDR1 is LNHDA and CDR2 SQIVND (reference sequence). CDR3 coding DNA: TGTGCCAGTAGGGTAGCGGGAGGTCATGAGCAGTTCTTC. Its translation is CASRVAGGHEQFF.

This clone has a single count. The chain links TRBV21-1 to TRBJ1-3; the table's D call, TRBD1, was not checked against the DNA. TRBV21-1 is noted as a pseudogene. CDR3 length: 17 amino acids. The CDR3 sequence: CASSPPSPHRVENTIYF. Here the CDR3 DNA reads TGTGCCAGCAGCCCTCCGTCTCCCCACAGGGTAGAAAACACCATATATTTT.

The chain uses TRBV11-2 and TRBJ2-3, with a possible D match to TRBD2 (7 bases). CDR3 length: 16 residues. Trimming took 0 bases from V and 2 from J, leaving 12 bases between them. In germline, CDR1 is SGHAT, CDR2 FQNNGV. This CDR3 is CASSLEGGLTTDTQYF. DNA of the CDR3: TGTGCCAGCAGCTTAGAAGGGGGACTAACCACAGATACGCAGTATTTT. The full variable domain, in which reference TRBV11-2 and TRBJ2-3 provide the parts outside the CDR3, is EAGVAQSPRYKIIEKRQSVAFWCNPISGHATLYWYQQILGQGPKLLIQFQNNGVVDDSQLPKDRFSAERLKGVDSTLKIQPAKLEDSAVYLCASSLEGGLTTDTQYFGPGTRLTVL.

The V call is TRBV5-4, the J call TRBJ1-2; 7 bases match TRBD1. CDR1 is SGHNT and CDR2 is YYREEE in the germline V gene (reference sequence). After removal of 4 bases from V and 8 bases from J, the junction contained 5 bases not matched to a gene. The CDR3 length is 12 residues. CDR3 nucleotide sequence: TGTGCCAGCAGCGCGTTCAGGGGGGGCTACACCTTC. Translation gives CASSAFRGGYTF. The full variable domain, its missing parts supplied by reference TRBV5-4 and TRBJ1-2, is ETGVTQSPTHLIKTRGQQVTLRCSSQSGHNTVSWYQQALGQGPQFIFQYYREEENGRGNFPPRFSGLQFPNYSSELNVNALELDDSALYLCASSAFRGGYTFGSGTRLTVV.